Presented here are 32 T cell receptor beta chains from one specimen sequenced in a study of CD8 T cells in ankylosing spondylitis. The study, taken as a whole, reports: Among TCR beta sequences, a motif of eight or nine highly homologous variants appeared characteristic of ankylosing spondylitis blood.

TCRdb reprocessed the 5' RACE reads via MiXCR and lists one record per CDR3 protein. The data contain a few hundred thousand distinct CDR3 sequences, about a fifth of them seen just once; the ten biggest clones take up less than 20%. The antigens of these receptors remain unknown. Source material: blood, either unsorted or a sorted T cell fraction (not recorded which). The receptors here all came from a male donor with ankylosing spondylitis.

This clonotype was found a few times. This chain links TRBV24-1 with TRBJ2-3; perhaps D is TRBD1 or TRBD2 (5 bases each). This CDR3 contains 17 residues. Germline V gene data show CDR1 as KGHDR and CDR2 as SFDVKD. V lost 4 bases and J 0 bases, leaving 16 bases between the germline ends. CDR3 nucleotide sequence: TGTGCCACCAGTGAATACACCGGGACCCGAAGCACAGATACGCAGTATTTT. Its protein is CATSEYTGTRSTDTQYF.

V gene TRBV7-9 combines with J gene TRBJ1-4; a weak D match, TRBD1 (6 bases). V gave up 5 bases and J gave up 8 bases, with 15 bases separating them. The germline V gene encodes CDR1 SEHNR and CDR2 FQNEAQ (reference sequence). This CDR3 is built from 14 residues. CDR3 DNA: TGTGCCAGCAGCCCGAGGGGGGCTCAAGAAAAACTGTTTTTT. Its translation: CASSPRGAQEKLFF.

The chain carries TRBV20-1 and TRBJ2-3; TRBD2 agrees at 12 bases. CDR1 is DFQATT, CDR2 SNEGSKA, per germline (reference sequence). The CDR3 has 16 residues. V trimming: 3 bases; J trimming: 6 bases; junction bases outside the gene matches: 10. The CDR3 DNA follows: TGCAGTGCTAGTGTTGGACTAGCGGGATGGGGGGATACGCAGTATTTT. Its translation: CSASVGLAGWGDTQYF.

This clonotype was seen only once. The rearrangement links TRBV4-2 to TRBJ1-6; TRBD1 matches 8 bases. Germline values: CDR1 LGHNA, CDR2 YNFKEQ. Trimming cost V 0 bases and J 7 bases; bases outside gene matches: 5. This CDR3 comprises 16 residues. CDR3 bases: TGTGCCAGCAGCCAAGATATCAACAGGGGGAATTCACCCCTCCACTTT. Translated, it gives CASSQDINRGNSPLHF.

The genes are TRBV28 and TRBJ2-3; TRBD1 might be the D (5 bases). The V end lost 4 bases, the J end lost 4 bases, and 18 bases lay between the germline ends. The CDR3 is made up of 16 amino acids. Germline V gives CDR1 MDHEN, CDR2 SYDVKM. DNA of the CDR3: TGTGCCAGCAGTTCTCCCTCCCTCAGGGTTGCAGATACGCAGTATTTT. Its protein is CASSSPSLRVADTQYF.

The chain couples TRBV7-3 to TRBJ1-1; the D is unclear. V lost 2 bases and J lost 1, with 11 bases in between. CDR1 and CDR2 (germline): SGHTA, FQGTGA. The CDR3 covers 15 residues. CDR3 in amino acids: CASSLGVRRNTEAFF. CDR3 nucleotides: TGTGCCAGCAGCTTAGGGGTGAGGAGGAACACTGAAGCTTTCTTT.

This clonotype has at least ten counts. The genes are TRBV7-2 and TRBJ2-5; a weak D match, TRBD1 (6 bases). In germline, CDR1 is SGHTA, CDR2 FQGNSA. Trimming stripped 5 bases from V and 2 bases from J, with 12 bases between. This CDR3 region has 14 residues. CDR3 in DNA: TGTGCCAGCAGCATCAACAGGGTTCAAGAGACCCAGTACTTC. Protein product: CASSINRVQETQYF. The variable domain in full, completed from reference TRBV7-2 and TRBJ2-5, reads GAGVSQSPSNKVTEKGKDVELRCDPISGHTALYWYRQSLGQGLEFLIYFQGNSAPDKSGLPSDRFSAERTGGSVSTLTIQRTQQEDSAVYLCASSINRVQETQYFGPGTRLLVL.

This clonotype has only a few counts. The chain recombines TRBV6-5 with TRBJ2-7; unclear D gene. Germline values: CDR1 MNHEY, CDR2 SVGAGI. The CDR3 contains 14 residues. With 2 bases removed from V and 2 bases from J, the gap between germline ends came to 10 bases. CDR3 in DNA: TGTGCCAGCAGTTACGGACGAACCACCTACGAGCAGTACTTC. This codes for CASSYGRTTYEQYF.

This clonotype was seen more than once but under ten times. The V gene is TRBV5-1, the J gene TRBJ2-1; 7 positions agree with TRBD1. Germline V gives CDR1 SGHRS, CDR2 YFSETQ. This CDR3 has 14 residues. J lost 9 bases, V lost 2 bases, and 8 bases had no gene match. CDR3 loop: CASSFLDRVGEQFF. The CDR3 DNA reads as TGCGCCAGCAGCTTCCTCGACAGGGTTGGTGAGCAGTTCTTC.

This chain joins TRBV7-8 and TRBJ1-1; the D gene is possibly TRBD1 (5 bases). V was clipped by 0 bases and J by 2 bases, with 16 bases between them. CDR1 is SGHVS and CDR2 is FQNEAQ in the germline V gene. CDR3 size: 17 residues. The CDR3 here is CASSLAVEQGANTEAFF. The CDR3 DNA sequence: TGTGCCAGCAGCTTAGCTGTGGAGCAAGGGGCAAACACTGAAGCTTTCTTT.

This clonotype turned up a few times. The V gene is TRBV20-1, the J gene TRBJ2-7, with 7 bases matching TRBD1. V lost 3 bases, J lost 0 bases, and 8 bases stayed unmatched. From germline, CDR1 is DFQATT and CDR2 SNEGSKA (reference sequence). CDR3 length equals 15 residues. CDR3: CSASPPGGSSYEQYF. CDR3 nucleotide sequence: TGCAGTGCTAGTCCCCCAGGGGGAAGCTCCTACGAGCAGTACTTC.

This clonotype was seen more than once but under ten times. The rearrangement joins TRBV6-2 or TRBV6-3 to TRBJ2-5; D uncertain. V was pared by 4 bases and J by 5 bases, with 14 bases between. Per the germline V gene, CDR1 is MNHEY and CDR2 is SVGEGT. The CDR3 runs 14 residues. The CDR3 loop reads CASSSPEIRETQYF. The CDR3 bases are TGTGCCAGCAGTTCCCCTGAGATTCGGGAGACCCAGTACTTC.

The CDR3 coding sequence is TGTGCCAGCTGGGGACAGTCCTATGGCTACACCTTC. It yields the protein CASWGQSYGYTF. The chain carries TRBV7-9 and TRBJ1-2, with 7 positions matching TRBD1. The V segment lost 8 bases and the J segment 4 bases; nucleotides outside the gene matches: 4. The germline CDR1 and CDR2 sequences are SEHNR and FQNEAQ (reference sequence). The CDR3 loop spans 12 amino acids.

This clonotype was counted only a few times. Written as DNA, the CDR3 is TGTGCCAGCAGCCCAGCACTGGATGGGGAGACCCAGTACTTC. Translating it yields CASSPALDGETQYF. The chain is built from TRBV7-8 and TRBJ2-5; D ambiguous. This CDR3 contains 14 residues. V was trimmed by 5 bases and J by 5 bases, leaving 15 bases between them. The V gene's germline CDR1 is SGHVS and CDR2 FQNEAQ.

This clonotype was found a few times. The chain recombines TRBV5-1 with TRBJ2-1; 7 nucleotides agree with TRBD2. The J segment lost 7 bases and the V segment lost 1 base, leaving 8 bases of the junction unmatched. The length of the CDR3 is 15 residues. The germline V gene has CDR1 SGHRS and CDR2 YFSETQ. The CDR3: CASSLYSGLLNEQFF. For the CDR3, the DNA is TGCGCCAGCAGCTTGTATAGCGGGCTCCTAAATGAGCAGTTCTTC.

This clonotype was recorded a few times. The V gene is TRBV19, the J gene TRBJ2-4; D unclear. Germline V gene data show CDR1 as LNHDA and CDR2 as SQIVND (reference sequence). The V gene lost 7 bases and the J gene lost 0 bases, with 7 bases spanning the gap. CDR3 length: 13 amino acids. The CDR3 DNA follows: TGTGCCAGTATCCACCCAGCCAAAAACATTCAGTACTTC. Encoded protein: CASIHPAKNIQYF.

The chain couples TRBV11-2 to TRBJ2-1; TRBD2 matches 16 bases. J lost 8 bases, V lost 5 bases, and 15 bases had no gene match. Germline CDR1 reads SGHAT; CDR2 reads FQNNGV. The CDR3 spans 19 residues. The CDR3 reads CASSVGLAGGQGLDYEQFF. CDR3 DNA sequence: TGTGCCAGCAGCGTGGGACTAGCGGGAGGGCAAGGTCTTGATTATGAGCAGTTCTTC.

The V gene is TRBV30, the J gene TRBJ1-2; TRBD1 might be the D (5 bases). Per germline, CDR1 GTSNPN and CDR2 SVGIG (reference sequence). The V and J ends lost 1 base and 8 bases respectively, with 11 bases between them. The CDR3 has 12 residues. The CDR3 protein is CAWSGQTGGYTF. The CDR3 DNA sequence: TGTGCCTGGAGTGGACAGACGGGGGGCTACACCTTC.

In its sample, this clonotype was seen a few times. The rearrangement joins TRBV5-1 to TRBJ2-1, with 7 bases that match TRBD2. Trimming at V came to 4 bases and at J to 0 bases, leaving 4 bases not matched to a gene. Per germline, CDR1 SGHRS and CDR2 YFSETQ. CDR3 length: 15 amino acids. CDR3 region: CASSNGTNSYNEQFF. The CDR3 region has the DNA TGCGCCAGCAGCAACGGGACTAACTCCTACAATGAGCAGTTCTTC.

This clonotype showed up many times. The rearrangement joins TRBV12-3 or TRBV12-4 to TRBJ1-3; no firm D call. The CDR3 loop spans 15 amino acids. The ends were cut back, 9 bases at V and 4 bases at J, with 19 bases in the middle. CDR3 nucleotide sequence: TGTGCCAGACCTCAAGTCCCCCCGTTCGGAAACACCATATATTTT. It translates to CARPQVPPFGNTIYF.

The J gene is TRBJ1-1, the V gene TRBV11-2; D is unresolved. Trimming took 5 bases from V and 0 from J, leaving 22 bases between them. CDR1 and CDR2 (germline): SGHAT, FQNNGV. The length of the CDR3 is 18 residues. The CDR3 is CASSPPEGGQLMNTEAFF. The CDR3 bases are TGTGCCAGCAGCCCTCCGGAAGGAGGGCAATTAATGAACACTGAAGCTTTCTTT.

In this sample, this clonotype turned up a few times. The gene calls are TRBV20-1 and TRBJ2-5; TRBD2 matches at 11 bases. This CDR3 contains 19 residues. V dropped 5 bases and J dropped 1; count of bases not matched to a gene: 18. Germline-derived CDR1 and CDR2 are DFQATT and SNEGSKA (reference sequence). CDR3 amino acids: CSAGKGTSGGGVRQETQYF. The CDR3 DNA is TGCAGTGCTGGAAAAGGGACTAGCGGAGGGGGAGTCCGCCAAGAGACCCAGTACTTC.

V and J are TRBV6-1 and TRBJ2-7; 8 nucleotides line up with TRBD1. CDR1 and CDR2 (germline): MNHNS, SASEGT. This CDR3 is built from 16 residues. Trimming cost V 1 base and J 3 bases; bases outside gene matches: 8. The CDR3 sequence: CASSEVFTGGFYEQYF. CDR3 coding DNA: TGTGCCAGCAGTGAAGTCTTTACAGGGGGTTTCTACGAGCAGTACTTC.

This clonotype was counted only a few times. The chain carries TRBV11-2 and TRBJ2-1; D may be TRBD1 or TRBD2 (6 bases each). Trimming shortened V by 5 bases and J by 1 base, and 18 bases separated the two germline ends. Germline assignment: CDR1 SGHAT and CDR2 FQNNGV. This CDR3 comprises 17 residues. The CDR3 DNA reads TGTGCCAGCAGCCGGAGACTAGTAGGGGGTTCCTACAATGAGCAGTTCTTC. Translating it yields CASSRRLVGGSYNEQFF.

The rearrangement joins TRBV6-1 to TRBJ2-7; TRBD1 matches at 9 bases. After removal of 5 bases from V and 3 bases from J, the junction contained 8 bases not matched to a gene. Per the germline V gene, CDR1 is MNHNS and CDR2 is SASEGT. The length of the CDR3 is 15 residues. The CDR3 here is CASSPPGTGNYEQYF. The CDR3 coding sequence is TGTGCCAGCAGTCCCCCCGGGACAGGGAACTACGAGCAGTACTTC.

The chain links TRBV20-1 to TRBJ2-1, with TRBD2 matching over 14 bases. The germline V gene has CDR1 DFQATT and CDR2 SNEGSKA (reference sequence). V was pared by 3 bases and J by 6 bases, with 4 bases of the junction left unmatched. The CDR3 is made up of 15 amino acids. Here the CDR3 reads CSARAGTSGSNEQFF. DNA for the CDR3: TGCAGTGCTAGGGCCGGGACTAGCGGGAGCAATGAGCAGTTCTTC.

The rearrangement joins TRBV7-2 to TRBJ1-5; perhaps TRBD1 as D (6 bases). The germline V gene encodes CDR1 SGHTA and CDR2 FQGNSA. Trimming pared 5 bases from V and 7 bases from J, leaving 15 bases between. The CDR3 length is 14 residues. CDR3 sequence: CASSRGGPGQPQHF. CDR3 DNA: TGTGCCAGCAGCCGGGGGGGGCCGGGCCAGCCCCAGCATTTT.

In its sample, this clonotype was seen many times. The chain couples TRBV20-1 to TRBJ2-1; D gene ambiguous. Trimming took 1 base from V and 5 from J, leaving 9 bases between them. Germline assignment: CDR1 DFQATT and CDR2 SNEGSKA (reference sequence). This CDR3 is 13 amino acids long. The CDR3 coding sequence is TGCAGTGCTAGAGGTCGGACGGACAATGAGCAGTTCTTC. Translation: CSARGRTDNEQFF.

This chain connects TRBV2 to TRBJ2-4, with 11 bases matching TRBD1. J gave up 8 bases and V 7 bases, and 4 bases lay outside the gene matches. The CDR3 length is 13 residues. CDR1 is SNHLY, CDR2 FYNNEI, per germline. CDR3 nucleotide sequence: TGTGCCAGCACCCAGGGACAGGGGGACATTCAGTACTTC. Amino acids: CASTQGQGDIQYF.

The chain carries TRBV9 and TRBJ2-1; 7 bases map to TRBD2. Germline V gives CDR1 SGDLS, CDR2 YYNGEE. The CDR3 covers 15 residues. Trimming cost V 4 bases and J 4 bases; bases outside gene matches: 8. CDR3 in DNA: TGTGCCAGCAGCACCGGCGGGCGGGGGTACAATGAGCAGTTCTTC. As protein: CASSTGGRGYNEQFF.

The table lists this clonotype with many counts. The gene calls are TRBV29-1 and TRBJ2-7, with 7 nucleotides matching TRBD2. The CDR3 loop spans 12 amino acids. Trimming at V came to 4 bases and at J to 3 bases, leaving 3 bases not matched to a gene. From germline, CDR1 is SQVTM and CDR2 ANQGSEA. The CDR3, as DNA: TGCAGCGTTGGGACTAGTGACTACGAGCAGTACTTC. Protein product: CSVGTSDYEQYF.

Only a few counts were recorded for this clonotype. This rearrangement joins TRBV20-1 to TRBJ2-2; 9 bases line up with TRBD2. The CDR3 sequence is 15 residues long. J was trimmed by 3 bases and V by 6 bases; bases with no gene match: 8. Germline V gene sequence: CDR1 DFQATT, CDR2 SNEGSKA (reference sequence). The CDR3 protein is CSAPFAGGDTGELFF. Here the CDR3 DNA reads TGCAGTGCACCCTTCGCGGGAGGGGACACCGGGGAGCTGTTTTTT.